This is a list of T cell receptor beta chains from one sample in a study of blood T cells in healthy people across ages. TCRdb recomputed calls from the 5' RACE reads with MiXCR, one row per CDR3 protein. The data contain 500,000 to 650,000 distinct CDR3 sequences, about 29% of them singletons. The sample was also reused in another study, on T cells of mothers and their children.

Sequencing was carried out using blood. These receptors were obtained from a boy aged 2-15 years in good health. CDR3s include the opening cysteine and the closing phenylalanine or tryptophan. Each record gives: J gene, V gene, D gene, clone size, CDR3 protein, CDR3 DNA. A D gene is named only where the DNA matches it firmly. Clone size is given for some rows only: seen once, a few or many times, or a class if the clone is expanded.

J gene: TRBJ2-7
V gene: TRBV20-1
D gene: -
clone size: -
CDR3 protein: CSGSQGKVSYEQYF
CDR3 DNA: TGCAGTGGGTCGCAGGGTAAGGTATCCTACGAGCAGTACTTC

J gene: TRBJ1-2
V gene: TRBV20-1
D gene: TRBD1
clone size: -
CDR3 protein: CSARDWTGRLYGYTF
CDR3 DNA: TGCAGTGCTAGAGATTGGACAGGGAGACTCTATGGCTACACCTTC

J gene: TRBJ1-4
V gene: TRBV6-6
D gene: TRBD1
clone size: few
CDR3 protein: CASSTDRGREKLFF
CDR3 DNA: TGTGCCAGCAGTACCGACAGGGGGAGAGAAAAACTGTTTTTT

J gene: TRBJ2-1
V gene: TRBV2
D gene: -
clone size: few
CDR3 protein: CASTASSYNEQFF
CDR3 DNA: TGTGCCAGCACGGCGTCCTCCTACAATGAGCAGTTCTTC

J gene: TRBJ2-2
V gene: TRBV25-1
D gene: TRBD2
clone size: few
CDR3 protein: CASSEGLAGTGELFF
CDR3 DNA: TGTGCCAGCAGTGAGGGACTAGCTGGCACCGGGGAGCTGTTTTTT

J gene: TRBJ2-5
V gene: TRBV9
D gene: -
clone size: few
CDR3 protein: CASSPRSGGAGETQYF
CDR3 DNA: TGTGCCAGCTCCCCCCGAAGTGGGGGGGCCGGAGAGACCCAGTACTTC

J gene: TRBJ2-5
V gene: TRBV4-3
D gene: TRBD2
clone size: -
CDR3 protein: CASSQTSGSPKYF
CDR3 DNA: TGCGCCAGCAGCCAGACTAGCGGGAGCCCAAAGTACTTC

J gene: TRBJ2-3
V gene: TRBV20-1
D gene: TRBD2
clone size: -
CDR3 protein: CSAIGLAGVTSTDTQYF
CDR3 DNA: TGCAGTGCCATCGGGCTAGCGGGAGTGACTAGCACAGATACGCAGTATTTT

J gene: TRBJ2-7
V gene: TRBV27
D gene: -
clone size: -
CDR3 protein: CASSQGFGPYEQYF
CDR3 DNA: TGTGCCAGCAGCCAGGGTTTTGGGCCCTACGAGCAGTACTTC

J gene: TRBJ1-2
V gene: TRBV5-1
D gene: -
clone size: -
CDR3 protein: CASSSDSPEGYGYTF
CDR3 DNA: TGCGCCAGCAGCTCGGATAGCCCAGAAGGCTATGGCTACACCTTC

J gene: TRBJ2-3
V gene: TRBV15
D gene: TRBD2
clone size: few
CDR3 protein: CATSRVTSVVTQYF
CDR3 DNA: TGTGCCACCAGCAGGGTGACTAGCGTGGTCACGCAGTATTTT

J gene: TRBJ2-1
V gene: TRBV5-1
D gene: TRBD1
clone size: -
CDR3 protein: CASSLGGGTEQFF
CDR3 DNA: TGCGCCAGCAGCTTGGGAGGGGGCACTGAGCAGTTCTTC

J gene: TRBJ2-3
V gene: TRBV20-1
D gene: -
clone size: many
CDR3 protein: CSAREAGTTDTQYF
CDR3 DNA: TGCAGTGCTAGAGAGGCGGGAACTACAGATACGCAGTATTTT

J gene: TRBJ2-7
V gene: TRBV20-1
D gene: TRBD1
clone size: few
CDR3 protein: CSASPPGQGISYEQYF
CDR3 DNA: TGCAGTGCTAGCCCACCGGGACAGGGGATTTCCTACGAGCAGTACTTC

J gene: TRBJ2-1
V gene: TRBV27
D gene: -
clone size: few
CDR3 protein: CASSRGRILEQFF
CDR3 DNA: TGTGCCAGCAGTCGGGGGAGGATTCTTGAGCAGTTCTTC

J gene: TRBJ2-2
V gene: TRBV12-3/TRBV12-4
D gene: -
clone size: -
CDR3 protein: CASSLMAGELFF
CDR3 DNA: TGTGCCAGCAGTTTAATGGCCGGGGAGCTGTTTTTT

J gene: TRBJ2-1
V gene: TRBV12-5
D gene: TRBD2
clone size: few
CDR3 protein: CASGINGLAGDEQFF
CDR3 DNA: TGTGCTAGTGGTATTAACGGACTAGCGGGAGATGAACAGTTCTTC

J gene: TRBJ2-5
V gene: TRBV12-3/TRBV12-4
D gene: -
clone size: -
CDR3 protein: CASSYRDTFQETQYF
CDR3 DNA: TGTGCCAGCAGCTACCGGGACACCTTTCAAGAGACCCAGTACTTC

J gene: TRBJ2-6
V gene: TRBV7-9
D gene: -
clone size: few
CDR3 protein: CASSFPSGANVLTF
CDR3 DNA: TGTGCCAGCAGCTTCCCCTCTGGGGCCAACGTCCTGACTTTC

J gene: TRBJ2-1
V gene: TRBV29-1
D gene: TRBD1
clone size: -
CDR3 protein: CSVEVGTGYNEQFF
CDR3 DNA: TGCAGCGTTGAAGTCGGGACAGGGTACAATGAGCAGTTCTTC

J gene: TRBJ1-2
V gene: TRBV20-1
D gene: -
clone size: -
CDR3 protein: CSARPETGGYTF
CDR3 DNA: TGCAGTGCTAGACCCGAGACAGGAGGCTACACCTTC

J gene: TRBJ2-7
V gene: TRBV2
D gene: -
clone size: few
CDR3 protein: CASRAGTYEQYF
CDR3 DNA: TGTGCCAGCAGGGCAGGGACCTACGAGCAGTACTTC

J gene: TRBJ1-5
V gene: TRBV4-1
D gene: -
clone size: -
CDR3 protein: CASSQESWGNRPQHF
CDR3 DNA: TGCGCCAGCAGCCAAGAGAGTTGGGGCAATCGGCCCCAGCATTTT

J gene: TRBJ2-2
V gene: TRBV7-2
D gene: -
clone size: few
CDR3 protein: CASSRTVNTGELFF
CDR3 DNA: TGTGCCAGCAGCCGGACAGTGAACACCGGGGAGCTGTTTTTT